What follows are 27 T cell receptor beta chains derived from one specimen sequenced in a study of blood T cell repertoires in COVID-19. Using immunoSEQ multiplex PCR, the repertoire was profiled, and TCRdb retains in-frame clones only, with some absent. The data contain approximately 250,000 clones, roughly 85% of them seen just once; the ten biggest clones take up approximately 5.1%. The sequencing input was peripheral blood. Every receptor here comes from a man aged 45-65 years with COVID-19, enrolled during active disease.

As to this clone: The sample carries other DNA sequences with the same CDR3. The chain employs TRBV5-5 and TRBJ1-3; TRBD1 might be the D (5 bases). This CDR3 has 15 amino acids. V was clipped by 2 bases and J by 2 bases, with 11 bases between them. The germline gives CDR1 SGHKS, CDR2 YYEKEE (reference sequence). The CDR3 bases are TGTGCCAGCAGCTTCGATCAGGGCGCTGGAAACACCATATATTTT. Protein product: CASSFDQGAGNTIYF. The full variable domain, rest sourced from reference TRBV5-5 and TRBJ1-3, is DAGVTQSPTHLIKTRGQQVTLRCSPISGHKSVSWYQQVLGQGPQFIFQYYEKEERGRGNFPDRFSARQFPNYSSELNVNALLLGDSALYLCASSFDQGAGNTIYFGEGSWLTVV.

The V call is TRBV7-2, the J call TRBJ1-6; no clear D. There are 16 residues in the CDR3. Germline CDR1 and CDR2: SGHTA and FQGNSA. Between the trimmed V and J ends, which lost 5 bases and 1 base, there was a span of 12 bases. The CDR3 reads CASSPSRDSYNSPLHF. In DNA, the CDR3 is TGTGCCAGCAGCCCCAGTCGGGATTCCTATAATTCACCCCTCCACTTT. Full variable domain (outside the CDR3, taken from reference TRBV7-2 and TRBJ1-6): GAGVSQSPSNKVTEKGKDVELRCDPISGHTALYWYRQSLGQGLEFLIYFQGNSAPDKSGLPSDRFSAERTGGSVSTLTIQRTQQEDSAVYLCASSPSRDSYNSPLHFGNGTRLTVT.

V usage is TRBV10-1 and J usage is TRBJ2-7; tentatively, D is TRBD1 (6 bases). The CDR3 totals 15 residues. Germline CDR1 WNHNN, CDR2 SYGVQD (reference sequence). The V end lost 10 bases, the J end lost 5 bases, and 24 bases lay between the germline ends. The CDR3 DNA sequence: TGCGCCAACCCCCCGTCAGGGGAAGATTTCAACGAGCAGTACTTC. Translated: CANPPSGEDFNEQYF.

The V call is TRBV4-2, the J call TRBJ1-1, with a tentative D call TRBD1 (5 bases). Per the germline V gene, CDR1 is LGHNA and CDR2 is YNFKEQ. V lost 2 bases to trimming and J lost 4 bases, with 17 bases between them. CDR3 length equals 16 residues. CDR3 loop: CASSQMGRGEVTEAFF. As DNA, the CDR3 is TGTGCCAGCAGCCAAATGGGTCGGGGGGAGGTCACTGAAGCTTTCTTT.

The CDR3 DNA reads TGCGCCAGCAGTGAGTCGATGGGATCGCGGGACAATGAGCAGTTCTTC. This sequence encodes CASSESMGSRDNEQFF. The genes are TRBV10-1 and TRBJ2-1, with D possibly matching TRBD2 (5 bases). From germline, CDR1 is WNHNN and CDR2 SYGVQD (reference sequence). V dropped 0 bases and J dropped 5 bases, with 14 bases sitting between them. CDR3 length: 16 amino acids.

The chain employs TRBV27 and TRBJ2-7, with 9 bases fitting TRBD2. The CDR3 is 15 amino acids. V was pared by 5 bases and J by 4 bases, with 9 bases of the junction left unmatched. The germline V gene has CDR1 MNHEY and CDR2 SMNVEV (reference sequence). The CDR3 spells CASSNTAGGRYEQYF. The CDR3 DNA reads TGTGCCAGCAGTAATACAGCGGGGGGTCGATACGAGCAGTACTTC.

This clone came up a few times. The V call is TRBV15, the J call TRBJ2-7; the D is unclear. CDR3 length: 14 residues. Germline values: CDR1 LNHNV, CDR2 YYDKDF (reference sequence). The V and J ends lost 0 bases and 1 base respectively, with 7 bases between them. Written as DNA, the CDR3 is TGTGCCACCAGCAGAGATGCGGTATCCTACGAGCAGTACTTC. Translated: CATSRDAVSYEQYF.

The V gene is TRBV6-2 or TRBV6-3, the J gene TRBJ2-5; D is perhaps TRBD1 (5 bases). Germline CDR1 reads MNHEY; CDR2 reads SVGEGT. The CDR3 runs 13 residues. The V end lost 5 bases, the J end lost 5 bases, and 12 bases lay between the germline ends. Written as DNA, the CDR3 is TGTGCCAGCAGTGTAGGGGCTCGGGAGACCCAGTACTTC. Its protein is CASSVGARETQYF.

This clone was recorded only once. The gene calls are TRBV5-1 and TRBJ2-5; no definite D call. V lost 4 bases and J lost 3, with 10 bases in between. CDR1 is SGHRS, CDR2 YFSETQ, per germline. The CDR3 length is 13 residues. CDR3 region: CASSPGPEETQYF. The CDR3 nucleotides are TGCGCCAGCAGCCCCGGTCCTGAAGAGACCCAGTACTTC. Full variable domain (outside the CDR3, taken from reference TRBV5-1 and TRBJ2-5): KAGVTQTPRYLIKTRGQQVTLSCSPISGHRSVSWYQQTPGQGLQFLFEYFSETQRNKGNFPGRFSGRQFSNSRSEMNVSTLELGDSALYLCASSPGPEETQYFGPGTRLLVL.

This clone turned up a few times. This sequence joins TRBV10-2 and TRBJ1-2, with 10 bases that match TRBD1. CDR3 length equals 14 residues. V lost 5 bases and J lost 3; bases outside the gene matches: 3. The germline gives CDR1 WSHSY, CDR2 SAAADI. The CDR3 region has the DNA TGCGCCAGCAGTAAGGACAGGGGGTACTATGGCTACACCTTC. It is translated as CASSKDRGYYGYTF.

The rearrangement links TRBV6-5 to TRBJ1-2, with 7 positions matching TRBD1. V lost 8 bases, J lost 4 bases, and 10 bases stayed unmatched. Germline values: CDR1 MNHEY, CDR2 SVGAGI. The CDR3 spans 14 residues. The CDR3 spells CASYDRAWGYGYTF. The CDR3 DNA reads TGTGCCAGCTATGACAGGGCGTGGGGCTATGGCTACACCTTC.

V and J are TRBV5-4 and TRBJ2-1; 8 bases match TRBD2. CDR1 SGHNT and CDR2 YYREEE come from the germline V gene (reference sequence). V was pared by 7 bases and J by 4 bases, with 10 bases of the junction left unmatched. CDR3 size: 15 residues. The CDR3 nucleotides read TGTGCCAGCTCGTACGGGGGGGGGAATTACAATGAGCAGTTCTTC. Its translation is CASSYGGGNYNEQFF.

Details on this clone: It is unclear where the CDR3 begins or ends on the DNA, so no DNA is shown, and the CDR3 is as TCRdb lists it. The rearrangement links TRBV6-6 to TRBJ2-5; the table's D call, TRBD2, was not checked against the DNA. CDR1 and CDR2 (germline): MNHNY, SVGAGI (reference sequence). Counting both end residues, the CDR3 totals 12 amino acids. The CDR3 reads CASSSSGETQYF.

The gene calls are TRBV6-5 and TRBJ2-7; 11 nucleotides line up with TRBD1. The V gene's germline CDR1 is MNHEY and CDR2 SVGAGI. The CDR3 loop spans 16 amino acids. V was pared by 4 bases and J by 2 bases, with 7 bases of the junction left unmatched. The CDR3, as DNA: TGTGCCAGCAGTTCGAACTCGGGACAGGGGGCCTACGAGCAGTACTTC. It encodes CASSSNSGQGAYEQYF.

The CDR3 nucleotides read TGTGCCAGCAGCTCGCCGGGGGTTAGCACAGATACGCAGTATTTT. Its protein product is CASSSPGVSTDTQYF. V and J are TRBV5-6 and TRBJ2-3, with TRBD2 as a possible D gene (6 bases). The ends were cut back, 3 bases at V and 0 bases at J, with 11 bases in the middle. CDR1 is SGHDT and CDR2 is YYEEEE in the germline V gene. This CDR3 region has 15 residues.

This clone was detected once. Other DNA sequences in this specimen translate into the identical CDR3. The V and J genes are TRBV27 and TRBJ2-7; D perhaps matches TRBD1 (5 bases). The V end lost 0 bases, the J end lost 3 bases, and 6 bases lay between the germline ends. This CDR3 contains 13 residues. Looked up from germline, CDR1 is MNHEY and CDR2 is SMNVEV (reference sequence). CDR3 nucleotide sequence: TGTGCCAGCAGTTTATCAGGACACTACGAGCAGTACTTC. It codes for CASSLSGHYEQYF.

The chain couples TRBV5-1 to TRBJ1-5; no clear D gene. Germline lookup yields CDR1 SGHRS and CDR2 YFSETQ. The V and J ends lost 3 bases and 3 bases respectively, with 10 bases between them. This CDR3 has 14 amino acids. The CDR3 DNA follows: TGCGCCAGCAGCTCGGGGAACTTCAATCAGCCCCAGCATTTT. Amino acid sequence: CASSSGNFNQPQHF.

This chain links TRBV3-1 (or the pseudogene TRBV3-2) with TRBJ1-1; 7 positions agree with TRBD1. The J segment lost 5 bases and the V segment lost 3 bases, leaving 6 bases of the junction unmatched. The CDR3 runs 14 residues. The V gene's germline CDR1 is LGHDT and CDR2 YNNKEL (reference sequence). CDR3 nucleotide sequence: TGTGCCAGCAGCCACCGGGACAGCGTGACTGAAGCTTTCTTT. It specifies CASSHRDSVTEAFF.

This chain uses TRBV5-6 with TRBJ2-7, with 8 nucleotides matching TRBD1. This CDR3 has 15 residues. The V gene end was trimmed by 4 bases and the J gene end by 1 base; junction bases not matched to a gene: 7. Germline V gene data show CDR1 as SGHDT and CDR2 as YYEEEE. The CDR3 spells CASSLWTGRSYEQYF. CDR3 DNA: TGTGCCAGCAGCCTCTGGACAGGGCGATCCTACGAGCAGTACTTC.

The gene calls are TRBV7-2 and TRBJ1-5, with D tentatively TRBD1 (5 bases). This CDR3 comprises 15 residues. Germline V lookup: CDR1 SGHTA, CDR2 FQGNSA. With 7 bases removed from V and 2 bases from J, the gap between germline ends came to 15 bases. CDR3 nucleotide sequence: TGTGCCAGCACCCGGGGAGGGGTCGGCAATCAGCCCCAGCATTTT. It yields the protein CASTRGGVGNQPQHF.

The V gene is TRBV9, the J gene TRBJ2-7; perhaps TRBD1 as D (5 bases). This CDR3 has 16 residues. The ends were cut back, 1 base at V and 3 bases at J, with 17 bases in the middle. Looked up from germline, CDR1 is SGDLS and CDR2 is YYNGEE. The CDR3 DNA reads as TGTGCCAGCAGCGTAACGGCCCAGGGTATGAACTACGAGCAGTACTTC. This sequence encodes CASSVTAQGMNYEQYF.

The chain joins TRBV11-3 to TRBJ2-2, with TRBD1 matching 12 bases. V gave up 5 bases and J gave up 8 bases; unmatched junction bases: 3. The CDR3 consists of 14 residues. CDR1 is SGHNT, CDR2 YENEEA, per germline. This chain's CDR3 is CASSRDRGRGELFF. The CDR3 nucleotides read TGTGCCAGCAGCCGGGACAGGGGGCGTGGGGAGCTGTTTTTT. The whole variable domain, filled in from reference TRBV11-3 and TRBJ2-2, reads EAGVVQSPRYKIIEKKQPVAFWCNPISGHNTLYWYLQNLGQGPELLIRYENEEAVDDSQLPKDRFSAERLKGVDSTLKIQPAELGDSAVYLCASSRDRGRGELFFGEGSRLTVL.

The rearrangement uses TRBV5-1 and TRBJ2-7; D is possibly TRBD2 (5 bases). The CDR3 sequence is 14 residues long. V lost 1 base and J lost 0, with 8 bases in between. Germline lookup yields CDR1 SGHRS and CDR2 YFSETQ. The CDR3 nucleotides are TGCGCCAGCAGCTTGTTGGACTCCTCCTACGAGCAGTACTTC. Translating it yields CASSLLDSSYEQYF.

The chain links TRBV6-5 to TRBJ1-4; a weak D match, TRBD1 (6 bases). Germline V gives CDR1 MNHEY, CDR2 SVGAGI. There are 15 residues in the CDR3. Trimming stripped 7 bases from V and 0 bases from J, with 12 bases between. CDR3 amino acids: CASTGGPATNEKLFF. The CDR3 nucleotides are TGTGCCAGCACCGGGGGGCCCGCAACTAATGAAAAACTGTTTTTT.

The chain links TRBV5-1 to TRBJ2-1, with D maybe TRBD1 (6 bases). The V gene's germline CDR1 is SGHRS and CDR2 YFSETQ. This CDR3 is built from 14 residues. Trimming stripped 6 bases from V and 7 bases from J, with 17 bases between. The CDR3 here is CASTGDGAWNEQFF. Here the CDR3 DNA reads TGCGCCAGCACAGGGGACGGGGCGTGGAATGAGCAGTTCTTC.

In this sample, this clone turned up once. DNA of the CDR3: TGTGCCAGCAGCTTCGATGGGGCGAGCCAAGAGACCCAGTACTTC. Residues: CASSFDGASQETQYF. V gene TRBV5-5 combines with J gene TRBJ2-5, with D possibly being TRBD1 (5 bases). Germline V gene lookup returns CDR1 SGHKS and CDR2 YYEKEE (reference sequence). V gave up 2 bases and J gave up 1 base, with 12 bases separating them. This CDR3 is 15 amino acids long.

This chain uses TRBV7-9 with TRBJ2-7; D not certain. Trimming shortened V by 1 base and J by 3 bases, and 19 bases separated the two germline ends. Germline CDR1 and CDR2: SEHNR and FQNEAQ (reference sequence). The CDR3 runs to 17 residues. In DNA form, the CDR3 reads TGTGCCAGCAGCTTAGACCTCTTGGGCAGCATCAACTACGAGCAGTACTTC. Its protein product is CASSLDLLGSINYEQYF.